The subject of this entry is one TCR beta chain. The antigen is not known. Libraries were prepared by immunoSEQ multiplex PCR; TCRdb keeps only in-frame clonotypes and omits some of them. The data show 75,000 to 90,000 clones, roughly 95% seen once. This entry is derived from a study of human versus mouse CDR3 diversity and MHC coevolution. Study-wide context: immunoSEQ was reported to reach one in 200,000 T cells sensitivity. Overall study findings and caveats: Human CDR3s averaged more deletions and insertions than mouse CDR3s. Two of the three human donors had the lowest clonal inequality.

Sorting isolated naive CD4 T cells lacking CD45RO and expressing CD62L. The V gene end was trimmed by 4 bases and the J gene end by 3 bases; junction bases not matched to a gene: 3. The germline CDR1 and CDR2 sequences are LNHDA and SQIVND (reference sequence). The length of the CDR3 is 14 residues. Sequencing used naive CD4+ T cells from blood. The subset denotes: CD45RO-negative CD62L-positive naive CD4 T cells. The J gene is TRBJ2-7, the V gene TRBV19, with 10 bases that match TRBD1. The sequence derives from a person between 25 and 70 years old in good health. The DNA of the CDR3 is TGTGCCAGTAGTACACGGACAGGGGGCTACGAGCAGTACTTC. This sequence encodes CASSTRTGGYEQYF. The full variable domain, in which reference TRBV19 and TRBJ2-7 provide the parts outside the CDR3, is DGGITQSPKYLFRKEGQNVTLSCEQNLNHDAMYWYRQDPGQGLRLIYYSQIVNDFQKGDIAEGYSVSREKKESFPLTVTSAQKNPTAFYLCASSTRTGGYEQYFGPGTRLTVT.